This TCR beta chain was profiled in a study of blood T cell repertoires in COVID-19. Study-level information: Acute and convalescent COVID-19 specimens originated in the United States, Italy and Spain.

V was clipped by 2 bases and J by 0 bases, with 21 bases between them. The CDR3 spans 19 residues. Germline lookup yields CDR1 WNHNN and CDR2 SYGVQD (reference sequence). The count of this clone is one. Authors' data handling: Counts of nucleated cells, estimated from reference gene primer amplification, were obtained. Data came from immunoSEQ multiplex PCR; TCRdb stores just in-frame clones and leaves some out. That table gives V, J and clone size, and the DNA gave D and trimming. Here the sample spans around 450,000 clones, about 89% being singletons. This chain uses TRBV10-1 with TRBJ2-3; D perhaps matches TRBD1 (5 bases). Sequenced material: peripheral blood. The receptor comes from a woman in her twenties or thirties with acute or convalescent COVID-19. This CDR3 is CASSESRAGTTTSTDTQYF. In nucleotides, the CDR3 is TGCGCCAGCAGTGAGAGCAGGGCCGGCACGACGACCAGCACAGATACGCAGTATTTT.